Sequencing of this TCR beta chain was carried out in a study of blood T cell repertoires in COVID-19. At the level of the study: COVID-19 samples, acute and convalescent, were from the United States, Italy and Spain. Sources were T cells, B-cell-depleted T cells, or PBMCs; the material itself was cDNA or gDNA.

Trimming took 3 bases from V and 1 from J; bases not matched to a gene: 8. From germline, CDR1 is MGHRA and CDR2 YSYEKL. The CDR3 runs 16 residues. Under the authors' procedure: Nucleated cell counts were estimated from reference gene primer amplification. The repertoire was sequenced with immunoSEQ multiplex PCR; TCRdb's copy has only in-frame clones and lacks some. V and J calls plus clone size are reproduced from that table; the DNA served to infer D and trimming. This sample yields 150,000 to 200,000 clones, of which 70% to 90% are seen a single time; approximately 3% belongs to the top ten. The source material was peripheral blood. The chain employs TRBV4-1 and TRBJ1-1; the match to TRBD1 covers 7 bases. This TCR came from a man aged 55 to 69 with acute or convalescent COVID-19. The CDR3 loop is CASSQLRQGENTEAFF. For the CDR3, the DNA is TGCGCCAGCAGCCAGCTCCGACAGGGCGAGAACACTGAAGCTTTCTTT.